This TCR beta chain was documented in a study of blood T cell repertoires in COVID-19. TCRdb's table, derived via immunoSEQ multiplex PCR, lists solely in-frame clones and lacks some. Among under 500,000 clones listed, about 90% were seen once. Germline-derived CDR1 and CDR2 are LGHDT and YNNKEL (reference sequence). The CDR3 sequence is 17 residues long. The V and J ends lost 1 base and 0 bases respectively, with 15 bases between them. The chain is built from TRBV3-1 (or the pseudogene TRBV3-2) and TRBJ2-5, with a weak D call TRBD2 (6 bases). Source material: PBMCs or T cells enriched from blood (not recorded which). The clonotype was recovered from a woman aged 18 to 35 with acute COVID-19. CDR3 DNA sequence: TGTGCCAGCAGCCAAGGGGGAGGTCGGGGGTACCAAGAGACCCAGTACTTC. It specifies CASSQGGGRGYQETQYF.